This T cell receptor (beta chain) was captured by sequencing in a study of glioma-infiltrating T cells. Across the whole study: WHO grade II oligodendrogliomas or astrocytomas, plus non-recurrent WHO grade IV glioblastomas, were sampled. Glioma patients had dexamethasone for six or fewer days before surgery. Study outcomes and limitations: Signature shared blood CDR3 motifs were enriched in low-divergence and depleted in high-divergence patients.

TCR alpha and beta CDR3 regions were amplified from RNA using iRepertoire nested multiplex PCR. Input was roughly 85-450 ng of tissue mRNA or PBMC total RNA. TCRdb re-analysed the multiplex PCR reads in MiXCR, keeping a single row per CDR3 protein. The top ten hold about 12% of the sample, which has more than 300,000 distinct CDR3 sequences, more than 35% seen once. The CDR3 extends over 13 amino acids. Trimming pared 0 bases from V and 3 bases from J, leaving 7 bases between. The V gene's germline CDR1 is SGHDT and CDR2 YYEEEE. Details on this clonotype: Its antigen is unknown.

The rearrangement uses TRBV5-6 and TRBJ2-7; D unresolved. This TCR was recovered from a human donor with low-grade glioma or glioblastoma, undergoing nonglioma brain surgery, or in good health (not recorded which). The specimen sequenced was glioma tissue, nonneoplastic brain tissue, or PBMCs (not recorded which). For the CDR3, the DNA is TGTGCCAGCAGCTTGGAACTGGGCTACGAGCAGTACTTC. It translates to CASSLELGYEQYF.